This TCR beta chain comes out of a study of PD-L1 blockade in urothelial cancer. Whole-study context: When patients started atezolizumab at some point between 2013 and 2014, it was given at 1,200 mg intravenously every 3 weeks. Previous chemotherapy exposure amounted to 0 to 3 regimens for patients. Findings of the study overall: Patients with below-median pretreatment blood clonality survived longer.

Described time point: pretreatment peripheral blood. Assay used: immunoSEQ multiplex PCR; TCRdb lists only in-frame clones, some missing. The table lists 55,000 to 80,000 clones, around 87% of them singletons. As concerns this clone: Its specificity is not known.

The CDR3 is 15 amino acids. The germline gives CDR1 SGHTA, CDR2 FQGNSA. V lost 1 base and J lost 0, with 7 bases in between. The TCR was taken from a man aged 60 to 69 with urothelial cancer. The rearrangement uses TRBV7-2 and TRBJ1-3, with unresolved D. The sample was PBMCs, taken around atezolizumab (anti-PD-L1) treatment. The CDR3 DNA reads TGTGCCAGCAGCTTAGTGCAGTACTCTGGAAACACCATATATTTT. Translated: CASSLVQYSGNTIYF.